These 21 T cell receptor beta chains were all obtained from the same sample, sequenced in a study of CD8+ T cells in alopecia areata. Following RNA extraction, reverse transcription yielded cDNA that acted as the sequencing template. The repertoire was sequenced with immunoSEQ multiplex PCR; TCRdb's copy has only in-frame clones and lacks some. The sample holds around 140,000 clones, approximately 50% seen once. The sample in question was CD4+ T cells sorted from blood, obtained at week 0. The origin of the receptors is a human donor with alopecia areata.

The chain couples TRBV7-9 to TRBJ2-7, with a weak D call TRBD1 (5 bases). V was pared by 3 bases and J by 0 bases, with 9 bases between. This CDR3 is 14 amino acids long. Germline values: CDR1 SEHNR, CDR2 FQNEAQ (reference sequence). CDR3 sequence reads: CASSFRQNSYEQYF. The CDR3 region has the DNA TGTGCCAGCAGCTTTAGACAGAACTCCTACGAGCAGTACTTC.

The chain couples TRBV29-1 to TRBJ1-1; D perhaps matches TRBD1 (5 bases). The V gene lost 3 bases and the J gene lost 8 bases, with 13 bases spanning the gap. The CDR3 extends over 12 amino acids. Germline V lookup: CDR1 SQVTM, CDR2 ANQGSEA. CDR3 protein: CSVDRTTKEAFF. CDR3 coding DNA: TGCAGCGTTGACAGGACAACCAAAGAAGCTTTCTTT.

This clone was counted a few times. This chain links TRBV7-6 with TRBJ1-1; possible D gene TRBD1, 6 bases. CDR1 is SGHVS, CDR2 FNYEAQ, per germline. Trimming left V 2 bases short and J 8 bases short, with 18 bases between. This CDR3 comprises 15 residues. CDR3 sequence (DNA): TGTGCCAGCAGCTTAACCCCACAGGGATCTGGGGAAGCTTTCTTT. Its protein is CASSLTPQGSGEAFF. The full variable domain, its missing parts supplied by reference TRBV7-6 and TRBJ1-1, is GAGVSQSPRYKVTKRGQDVALRCDPISGHVSLYWYRQALGQGPEFLTYFNYEAQQDKSGLPNDRFSAERPEGSISTLTIQRTEQRDSAMYRCASSLTPQGSGEAFFGQGTRLTVV.

This chain joins TRBV27 and TRBJ1-1; D not certain. Germline V gene data show CDR1 as MNHEY and CDR2 as SMNVEV (reference sequence). The CDR3 sequence is 13 residues long. V lost 2 bases and J lost 3, with 7 bases in between. The DNA for the CDR3 is TGTGCCAGCAGTTTAAACCGACACACTGAAGCTTTCTTT. Translation gives CASSLNRHTEAFF.

This clone was counted once. V gene TRBV29-1 combines with J gene TRBJ2-7; TRBD1 matches 8 bases. The CDR3 is made up of 14 amino acids. With 4 bases clipped from V and 6 bases from J, the junction kept 11 bases outside the gene matches. In germline, CDR1 is SQVTM, CDR2 ANQGSEA. The DNA for the CDR3 is TGCAGCGTTGCCTCGACAGGGGTTACCGTCGAGCAGTACTTC. Its translation: CSVASTGVTVEQYF.

V and J are TRBV30 and TRBJ2-7; D is unclear. Germline CDR1 reads GTSNPN; CDR2 reads SVGIG (reference sequence). Trimming stripped 2 bases from V and 3 bases from J, with 8 bases between. The CDR3 covers 12 residues. CDR3 protein: CAWSRGVYEQYF. The CDR3 DNA is TGTGCCTGGAGTCGCGGAGTCTACGAGCAGTACTTC.

This rearrangement joins TRBV5-1 to TRBJ2-1, with D uncertain. Deletions cut 4 bases from V and 8 bases from J, with 10 bases between. Per the germline V gene, CDR1 is SGHRS and CDR2 is YFSETQ. The CDR3 spans 12 residues. Here the CDR3 reads CASSGAGYEQFF. Written as DNA, the CDR3 is TGCGCCAGCAGCGGAGCCGGATATGAGCAGTTCTTC. Filled out from reference TRBV5-1 and TRBJ2-1, the complete variable domain reads KAGVTQTPRYLIKTRGQQVTLSCSPISGHRSVSWYQQTPGQGLQFLFEYFSETQRNKGNFPGRFSGRQFSNSRSEMNVSTLELGDSALYLCASSGAGYEQFFGPGTRLTVL.

This clone has more than one count but fewer than ten. The chain employs TRBV28 and TRBJ1-4, with D unclear. The CDR3 loop spans 14 amino acids. CDR1 and CDR2 (germline): MDHEN, SYDVKM. V was pared by 10 bases and J by 0 bases, with 12 bases between. CDR3 nucleotides: TGTGCCACCAACAACGATGCAACTAATGAAAAACTGTTTTTT. Translation gives CATNNDATNEKLFF. Together with reference TRBV28 and TRBJ1-4, the CDR3 gives the full variable domain: DVKVTQSSRYLVKRTGEKVFLECVQDMDHENMFWYRQDPGLGLRLIYFSYDVKMKEKGDIPEGYSVSREKKERFSLILESASTNQTSMYLCATNNDATNEKLFFGSGTQLSVL.

The V and J genes are TRBV30 and TRBJ2-7, with 7 bases that match TRBD1. V was pared by 1 base and J by 1 base, with 1 base of the junction left unmatched. The CDR3 is made up of 13 amino acids. Germline lookup yields CDR1 GTSNPN and CDR2 SVGIG (reference sequence). CDR3 sequence (DNA): TGTGCCTGGAGTGGGGACAGTTCCTACGAGCAGTACTTC. The encoded protein is CAWSGDSSYEQYF.

The chain links TRBV7-2 to TRBJ1-2; a weak D match, TRBD1 (6 bases). Germline lookup yields CDR1 SGHTA and CDR2 FQGNSA. V lost 7 bases and J lost 6, with 15 bases in between. The CDR3 contains 13 residues. The CDR3 sequence: CASNMGGVDGYTF. The CDR3 DNA reads TGTGCCAGCAACATGGGGGGCGTCGATGGCTACACCTTC.

This clone occurred a few times. V usage is TRBV2 and J usage is TRBJ2-2; possibly TRBD1 for D (6 bases). The CDR3 spans 13 residues. Germline-derived CDR1 and CDR2 are SNHLY and FYNNEI. The germline V and J ends were trimmed by 5 bases and 7 bases, with 11 bases remaining between them. CDR3 in amino acids: CASSITGSGELFF. CDR3 nucleotides: TGTGCCAGCAGTATTACAGGGAGCGGGGAGCTGTTTTTT.

The chain links TRBV29-1 to TRBJ1-5, with 9 nucleotides matching TRBD1. In germline, CDR1 is SQVTM, CDR2 ANQGSEA. J gave up 7 bases and V 6 bases, and 7 bases lay outside the gene matches. The CDR3 contains 13 residues. The CDR3 nucleotides read TGCAGCGTCCCGGGACAGGGCGGACAGCCCCAGCATTTT. Amino acid sequence: CSVPGQGGQPQHF. The complete variable domain, with remaining parts taken from reference TRBV29-1 and TRBJ1-5, reads SAVISQKPSRDICQRGTSLTIQCQVDSQVTMMFWYRQQPGQSLTLIATANQGSEATYESGFVIDKFPISRPNLTFSTLTVSNMSPEDSSIYLCSVPGQGGQPQHFGDGTRLSIL.

The gene calls are TRBV4-2 and TRBJ1-2; D gene unclear. Germline values: CDR1 LGHNA, CDR2 YNFKEQ. The V and J ends lost 1 base and 8 bases respectively, with 14 bases between them. This CDR3 has 14 amino acids. The CDR3 DNA is TGTGCCAGCAGCCAAGGGCGGGGAGGTGACGGCTACACCTTC. This translates into CASSQGRGGDGYTF.

The chain is built from TRBV29-1 and TRBJ2-4, with D unresolved. This CDR3 is built from 11 residues. Germline V gene sequence: CDR1 SQVTM, CDR2 ANQGSEA. The V end lost 7 bases, the J end lost 0 bases, and 4 bases lay between the germline ends. The CDR3 DNA follows: TGCAGCGAGTTAGCCAAAAACATTCAGTACTTC. Amino acids: CSELAKNIQYF.

The chain is built from TRBV27 and TRBJ2-7; D is perhaps TRBD1 (5 bases). V was trimmed by 6 bases and J by 6 bases, leaving 18 bases between them. Germline values: CDR1 MNHEY, CDR2 SMNVEV (reference sequence). The CDR3 extends over 14 amino acids. CDR3 sequence (DNA): TGTGCCAGCAGGGTTGACAGAAATATTGGCGAGCAGTACTTC. Encoded protein: CASRVDRNIGEQYF.

J is TRBJ2-1 and V is TRBV7-2, with 8 bases lining up with TRBD2. The CDR3 extends over 12 amino acids. The trim removed 8 bases at V and 9 bases at J, leaving 6 bases unmatched. Germline V gene data show CDR1 as SGHTA and CDR2 as FQGNSA. In DNA, the CDR3 is TGTGCCAGCCGTTCGGGAGGGGCTGAGCAGTTCTTC. Its protein is CASRSGGAEQFF. The full variable domain, with the rest looked up from reference TRBV7-2 and TRBJ2-1, is GAGVSQSPSNKVTEKGKDVELRCDPISGHTALYWYRQSLGQGLEFLIYFQGNSAPDKSGLPSDRFSAERTGGSVSTLTIQRTQQEDSAVYLCASRSGGAEQFFGPGTRLTVL.

The chain employs TRBV29-1 and TRBJ2-3; D is unclear. Germline CDR1 is SQVTM and CDR2 is ANQGSEA. CDR3 length: 13 amino acids. V was pared by 5 bases and J by 0 bases, with 9 bases between. Here the CDR3 DNA reads TGCAGCGTTCGGCCGGATAGCACAGATACGCAGTATTTT. It codes for CSVRPDSTDTQYF.

The gene calls are TRBV4-2 and TRBJ2-1; a weak D match, TRBD2 (5 bases). V shed 2 bases and J shed 4 bases, with 15 bases lying between them. This CDR3 comprises 16 residues. In germline, CDR1 is LGHNA, CDR2 YNFKEQ. The CDR3 sequence is CASSQLRAGSYNEQFF. The CDR3 DNA reads as TGTGCCAGCAGCCAACTCCGCGCTGGGAGTTACAATGAGCAGTTCTTC.

This clone has only a few counts. The chain carries TRBV2 and TRBJ2-2; D is possibly TRBD1 (5 bases). Germline V gene lookup returns CDR1 SNHLY and CDR2 FYNNEI. The CDR3 totals 13 residues. V lost 6 bases and J lost 7, with 12 bases in between. CDR3 loop: CASRQERNGELFF. The CDR3 DNA follows: TGTGCCAGCAGACAGGAGAGAAACGGGGAGCTGTTTTTT.

This clone was counted a single time. The genes are TRBV5-4 and TRBJ1-2, with a weak D call TRBD1 (5 bases). CDR3 length: 14 residues. From germline, CDR1 is SGHNT and CDR2 YYREEE (reference sequence). V lost 1 base, J lost 4 bases, and 11 bases lay in between. In DNA, the CDR3 is TGTGCCAGCAGCTTGCCCGGGGCGGTCTATGGCTACACCTTC. It is translated as CASSLPGAVYGYTF.

This clone has a count of ten or more. The chain couples TRBV7-2 to TRBJ2-1, with 7 positions matching TRBD1. Looked up from germline, CDR1 is SGHTA and CDR2 is FQGNSA. V lost 10 bases to trimming and J lost 3 bases; unmatched junction nucleotides: 9. This CDR3 has 14 amino acids. The CDR3 DNA reads TGTGCCATCCTCGAGGGGGCCAACTACAATGAGCAGTTCTTC. Translating it yields CAILEGANYNEQFF.